This TCR beta chain was captured by sequencing in a study of OX40 agonist ivuxolimab in advanced cancers. Data came from immunoSEQ multiplex PCR; TCRdb stores just in-frame clones and leaves some out. Of 70,000 to 95,000 clones listed, roughly 82% are singletons. Per the germline V gene, CDR1 is SGHTA and CDR2 is FQGTGA. V lost 5 bases to trimming and J lost 1 base, with 8 bases between them. The CDR3 length is 13 residues. Source: CD4+ or CD8+ T cells sorted from blood, taken in a trial of the OX40 agonist ivuxolimab. The V call is TRBV7-3, the J call TRBJ1-1; D possibly corresponds to TRBD1 (6 bases). This clonotype originated in an adult with an advanced solid tumor such as melanoma, head and neck, liver or kidney cancer. The CDR3 DNA sequence: TGTGCCAGCAGCGCACAGGGGAACACTGAAGCTTTCTTT. It translates to CASSAQGNTEAFF.